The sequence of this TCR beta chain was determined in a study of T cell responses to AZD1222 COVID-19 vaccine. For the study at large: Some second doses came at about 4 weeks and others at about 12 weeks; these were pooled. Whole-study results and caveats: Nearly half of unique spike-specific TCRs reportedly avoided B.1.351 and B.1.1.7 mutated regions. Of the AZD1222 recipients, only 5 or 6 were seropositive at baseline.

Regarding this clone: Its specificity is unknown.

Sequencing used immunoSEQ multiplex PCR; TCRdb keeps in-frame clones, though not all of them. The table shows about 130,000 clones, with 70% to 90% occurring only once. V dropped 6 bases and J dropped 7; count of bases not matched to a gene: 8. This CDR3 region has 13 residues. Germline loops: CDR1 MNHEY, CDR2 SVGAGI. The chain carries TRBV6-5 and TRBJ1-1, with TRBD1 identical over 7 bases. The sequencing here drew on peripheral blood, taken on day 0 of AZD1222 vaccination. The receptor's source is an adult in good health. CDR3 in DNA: TGTGCCAGCAGCCCCAACAGGGGTAGTGAAGCTTTCTTT. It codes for CASSPNRGSEAFF.